This T cell receptor beta chain was found in a study of T-cell memory formation after mild COVID-19. In the study overall: Across donors, TCR clusters were largely donor specific.

Many counts were recorded for this clonotype. The CDR3 covers 15 residues. V lost 0 bases to trimming and J lost 6 bases, with 11 bases between them. Per germline, CDR1 SGHVS and CDR2 FNYEAQ. After 5'RACE with constant-segment primers, TCR alpha and TCR beta cDNA libraries carrying sample barcodes and UMIs were obtained. From the 5' RACE reads, TCRdb called clonotypes with MiXCR, one entry per CDR3 protein. The data show about 360,000 distinct CDR3 sequences, 14% seen once. This TCR derives from a man between 18 and 29 years old who had mild COVID-19 (a few samples of this study predate the infection). Cell type and time point are not known. The sample was PBMCs or a T cell subset sorted from them (not recorded which). The V gene is TRBV7-6, the J gene TRBJ2-2; a possible D gene is TRBD1 (6 bases). The CDR3: CASSLATGPAGELFF. CDR3 coding DNA: TGTGCCAGCAGCTTAGCTACAGGGCCCGCCGGGGAGCTGTTTTTT.